This T cell receptor beta chain was found in a study of beta chain features in type 1 diabetes. Broader study findings: In every one of the four CD4+ subsets, TCRB CDR3s were moderately but significantly shorter in Type 1 diabetes patients.

This clone was detected a few times. Its antigen is undetermined. The study reverse transcribed the entire isolated RNA, so it sequenced expressed TCRB transcripts. TCRdb's copy holds only in-frame clones and misses some; the assay was immunoSEQ multiplex PCR. The table shows hundreds of thousands of clones, with roughly an eighth occurring only once. This receptor was identified in a man aged 18 to 29 with type 1 diabetes. Sequencing used naive CD4+ T cells from blood.

The CDR3: CASSPTQGVSGYTF. The CDR3 DNA follows: TGTGCCAGTAGTCCCACTCAGGGGGTCAGCGGCTACACCTTC. The rearrangement links TRBV19 to TRBJ1-2; TRBD1 agrees at 7 bases. The J segment lost 8 bases and the V segment lost 5 bases, leaving 11 bases of the junction unmatched. There are 14 residues in the CDR3. The germline CDR1 and CDR2 sequences are LNHDA and SQIVND (reference sequence).